This T cell receptor (beta chain) was captured in a study of CD8+ T cells in alopecia areata. For the study at large: Patients received oral tofacitinib, 5 to 10 mg twice daily, for moderate-to-severe alopecia areata. General study findings and limits: Lesional scalp, notably in alopecia totalis/universalis, had clonality above that of normal scalp.

For this clone: Its target is unknown.

Alopecia areata patients had lesional scalp punch biopsies and peripheral blood taken from them. The authors extracted RNA and reverse transcribed it into cDNA as the sequencing template. Sequencing used immunoSEQ multiplex PCR; TCRdb keeps in-frame clones, though not all of them. Of roughly 13,000 clones listed, under 60% are singletons. Sequences were derived from skin, sampled at week 0. The origin of this receptor is a human donor with alopecia areata.

Here the CDR3 reads CASSQDGQGRDSPLHF. Here the CDR3 DNA reads TGTGCCAGCAGCCAAGATGGGCAGGGCCGGGATTCACCCCTCCACTTT. The chain employs TRBV4-2 and TRBJ1-6, with a tentative D call TRBD1 (5 bases). This CDR3 has 16 amino acids. Trimming took 0 bases from V and 8 from J, leaving 14 bases between them. Germline V gene data show CDR1 as LGHNA and CDR2 as YNFKEQ.